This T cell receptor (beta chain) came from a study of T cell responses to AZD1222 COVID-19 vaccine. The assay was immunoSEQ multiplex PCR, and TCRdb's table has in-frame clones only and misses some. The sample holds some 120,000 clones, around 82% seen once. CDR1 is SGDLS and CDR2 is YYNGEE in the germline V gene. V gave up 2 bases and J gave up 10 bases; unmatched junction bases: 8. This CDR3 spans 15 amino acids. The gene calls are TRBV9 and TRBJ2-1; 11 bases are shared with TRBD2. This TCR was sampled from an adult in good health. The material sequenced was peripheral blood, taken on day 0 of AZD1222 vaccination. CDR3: CASSVSGGAGGEQFF. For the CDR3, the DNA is TGTGCCAGCAGCGTTAGCGGGGGGGCCGGGGGCGAGCAGTTCTTC.